The 26 T cell receptor beta chains presented below share a single source sample, sequenced in a study of human T cells and chemical hapten exposure. As to time point: healthy volunteer bleed at 6 weeks. The total RNA was obtained from whole blood that was not fractionated. Via MiXCR, TCRdb re-called the RACE reads, giving one row per CDR3 protein. The table has roughly 75,000 distinct CDR3 sequences, 8.6% seen once. The specimen sequenced was whole blood. The receptor set was obtained from a female donor in good health. Some clones in this sample may be carry-over from other donors' samples.

V usage is TRBV7-9 and J usage is TRBJ2-7, with 7 bases aligning to TRBD1. The CDR3 covers 15 residues. The trim removed 3 bases at V and 7 bases at J, leaving 12 bases unmatched. CDR1 is SEHNR and CDR2 is FQNEAQ in the germline V gene (reference sequence). CDR3 bases: TGTGCCAGCAGCTTTAACAGGGGACCCTTCTTAGAGCAGTACTTC. Residues: CASSFNRGPFLEQYF.

This clonotype has just a few counts. The chain joins TRBV3-1 to TRBJ1-1; D is perhaps TRBD1 (6 bases). The CDR3 runs to 16 residues. The V gene's germline CDR1 is LGHDT and CDR2 YNNKEL (reference sequence). Trimming shortened V by 4 bases and J by 6 bases, and 21 bases separated the two germline ends. The CDR3 coding sequence is TGTGCCAGCAGCCTCCGAACCGGGGGCGCGGGGTCTGAAGCTTTCTTT. Translation gives CASSLRTGGAGSEAFF. The complete variable domain, with remaining parts taken from reference TRBV3-1 and TRBJ1-1, reads DTAVSQTPKYLVTQMGNDKSIKCEQNLGHDTMYWYKQDSKKFLKIMFSYNNKELIINETVPNRFSPKSPDKAHLNLHINSLELGDSAVYFCASSLRTGGAGSEAFFGQGTRLTVV.

This clonotype was recorded at least ten times. V and J are TRBV20-1 and TRBJ2-5; 7 positions agree with TRBD2. This CDR3 is 14 amino acids long. Per the germline V gene, CDR1 is DFQATT and CDR2 is SNEGSKA (reference sequence). V was clipped by 6 bases and J by 5 bases; unmatched bases: 12. For the CDR3, the DNA is TGCAGTGCCCCGGAAACGACTAGCTGGGAGACCCAGTACTTC. Its translation: CSAPETTSWETQYF.

This rearrangement joins TRBV6-6 to TRBJ1-5; no firm D call. This CDR3 has 14 residues. Trimming stripped 5 bases from V and 4 bases from J, with 12 bases between. CDR1 MNHNY and CDR2 SVGAGI come from the germline V gene (reference sequence). CDR3 protein: CASSTCGRNQPQHF. Written as DNA, the CDR3 is TGTGCCAGCAGTACCTGTGGTAGGAATCAGCCCCAGCATTTT.

This clonotype was counted at least ten times. This sequence joins TRBV10-3 and TRBJ2-3; D tentatively fits TRBD1 or TRBD2 (5 bases each). The CDR3 runs 12 residues. Germline V gene lookup returns CDR1 ENHRY and CDR2 SYGVKD. The V end was cut by 10 bases, the J end by 2 bases, with 10 bases between. CDR3 DNA: TGTGCCACTACCGGGGCCACAGATACGCAGTATTTT. Translation gives CATTGATDTQYF.

This clonotype was seen repeatedly, ten times or more. The V call is TRBV7-8, the J call TRBJ1-6; possible D gene TRBD1, 5 bases. The ends were cut back, 5 bases at V and 14 bases at J, with 16 bases in the middle. The CDR3 sequence is 13 residues long. Germline CDR1 and CDR2: SGHVS and FQNEAQ. The CDR3 sequence: CASSPNEGTTLHF. The CDR3 DNA follows: TGTGCCAGCAGCCCAAATGAGGGGACCACCCTCCACTTT. The complete variable domain, with remaining parts taken from reference TRBV7-8 and TRBJ1-6, reads GAGVSQSPRYKVAKRGQDVALRCDPISGHVSLFWYQQALGQGPEFLTYFQNEAQLDKSGLPSDRFFAERPEGSVSTLKIQRTQQEDSAVYLCASSPNEGTTLHFGNGTRLTVT.

The table lists this clonotype with many counts. This chain connects TRBV6-5 to TRBJ1-6, with no clear D. Trimming pared 9 bases from V and 10 bases from J, leaving 16 bases between. The CDR3 is made up of 13 amino acids. Germline CDR1 and CDR2: MNHEY and SVGAGI. The CDR3 is CASRKGRQSPLHF. In DNA form, the CDR3 reads TGTGCCAGTCGGAAGGGCAGGCAGTCACCCCTCCACTTT.

This clonotype appeared a few times. This chain connects TRBV12-3 or TRBV12-4 to TRBJ1-2; TRBD1 agrees at 8 bases. This CDR3 is 16 amino acids long. J lost 7 bases, V lost 3 bases, and 13 bases had no gene match. CDR3 in DNA: TGTGCCAGCAGTTTGGCAGCAGGGGGCTCGTGGGGTGGCTACACCTTC. Translating gives CASSLAAGGSWGGYTF.

This clonotype showed up many times. The chain's CDR3 is CASSQRRDTSLHF. The CDR3 bases are TGCGCCAGCAGCCAACGACGGGACACAAGCCTCCACTTT. The genes are TRBV4-3 and TRBJ1-6, with D perhaps TRBD1 (6 bases). The CDR3 consists of 13 residues. V lost 2 bases and J 15 bases, leaving 14 bases between the germline ends. Looked up from germline, CDR1 is LGHNA and CDR2 is YSLEER.

This clonotype was counted at least ten times. The chain combines TRBV10-3 with TRBJ1-2; 10 nucleotides line up with TRBD1. CDR1 is ENHRY and CDR2 is SYGVKD in the germline V gene. V was clipped by 9 bases and J by 3 bases; unmatched bases: 1. The CDR3 extends over 12 amino acids. CDR3 sequence (DNA): TGTGCCATAGGGACAGGGGACTATGGCTACACCTTC. It encodes CAIGTGDYGYTF.

The chain carries TRBV6-6 and TRBJ1-1; D gene unclear. This CDR3 is built from 13 residues. Between the trimmed V and J ends, which lost 4 bases and 3 bases, there was a span of 9 bases. Germline assignment: CDR1 MNHNY and CDR2 SVGAGI (reference sequence). CDR3 nucleotide sequence: TGTGCCAGCAGTTTCTTCGCGGACACTGAAGCTTTCTTT. It is translated as CASSFFADTEAFF.

The chain links TRBV12-5 to TRBJ2-5; D is perhaps TRBD2 (5 bases). The CDR3 consists of 15 residues. Germline-derived CDR1 and CDR2 are LGHNT and FRNRAP. The V gene lost 3 bases and the J gene lost 3 bases, with 14 bases spanning the gap. Written as DNA, the CDR3 is TGTGCTAGTGGTTTCCATCGAGCGGACGAAGAGACCCAGTACTTC. Its translation: CASGFHRADEETQYF.

The table lists this clonotype with many counts. This rearrangement joins TRBV29-1 to TRBJ2-7; D not resolved. Between the trimmed V and J ends, which lost 1 base and 5 bases, there was a span of 15 bases. The CDR3 runs to 14 residues. The germline V gene encodes CDR1 SQVTM and CDR2 ANQGSEA. This chain's CDR3 is CSVEVDRPGDEQYF. CDR3 in DNA: TGCAGCGTTGAAGTGGACCGCCCTGGGGACGAGCAGTACTTC.

This clonotype was picked up a small number of times. The chain is built from TRBV3-1 and TRBJ1-2; the D is unclear. Germline V gene sequence: CDR1 LGHDT, CDR2 YNNKEL (reference sequence). This CDR3 comprises 14 residues. The V gene lost 1 base and the J gene lost 6 bases, with 12 bases spanning the gap. CDR3 coding DNA: TGTGCCAGCAGCCAAGGGGCAAGCTACGATGGCTACACCTTC. As protein: CASSQGASYDGYTF.

The J gene is TRBJ2-5, the V gene TRBV7-2, with D hard to call. V lost 5 bases and J lost 6, with 10 bases in between. Germline V CDR1 and CDR2: SGHTA, FQGNSA. This CDR3 comprises 12 residues. CDR3 protein: CASSPSPQTQYF. CDR3 bases: TGTGCCAGCAGCCCAAGTCCGCAGACCCAGTACTTC.

This clonotype was detected many times. The rearrangement uses TRBV7-2 and TRBJ2-7, with TRBD1 matching over 10 bases. With 1 base clipped from V and 3 bases from J, the junction kept 3 bases outside the gene matches. Germline V gene lookup returns CDR1 SGHTA and CDR2 FQGNSA. The CDR3 is made up of 15 amino acids. The CDR3 DNA is TGTGCCAGCAGCTTAGACCGGGACAGGGGCTACGAGCAGTACTTC. Its protein is CASSLDRDRGYEQYF.

This clonotype was counted a few times. The chain couples TRBV6-5 to TRBJ1-2; D possibly corresponds to TRBD1 (6 bases). V was clipped by 3 bases and J by 4 bases, with 18 bases between them. The germline CDR1 and CDR2 sequences are MNHEY and SVGAGI. This CDR3 comprises 16 residues. CDR3 loop: CASSYSSGAMSYGYTF. The CDR3 coding sequence is TGTGCCAGCAGTTATAGTTCGGGGGCGATGAGCTATGGCTACACCTTC.

In this sample, this clonotype turned up a few times. J is TRBJ1-2 and V is TRBV6-5; the D is unclear. The CDR3 extends over 14 amino acids. Germline loops: CDR1 MNHEY, CDR2 SVGAGI. Trimming shortened V by 8 bases and J by 5 bases, and 18 bases separated the two germline ends. CDR3 bases: TGTGCCAGCTCACCGGGCCAGCGAATTTATGGCTACACCTTC. It yields the protein CASSPGQRIYGYTF.

This clonotype was counted ten times or more. V is TRBV5-1 and J is TRBJ2-7; D possibly corresponds to TRBD1 (5 bases). Looked up from germline, CDR1 is SGHRS and CDR2 is YFSETQ. V shed 0 bases and J shed 6 bases, with 19 bases lying between them. CDR3 length equals 16 residues. CDR3 DNA: TGCGCCAGCAGCTTGGCCTCCACAGCTGAAAGGGGCGAGCAGTACTTC. Amino acids: CASSLASTAERGEQYF. The complete variable domain, with remaining parts taken from reference TRBV5-1 and TRBJ2-7, reads KAGVTQTPRYLIKTRGQQVTLSCSPISGHRSVSWYQQTPGQGLQFLFEYFSETQRNKGNFPGRFSGRQFSNSRSEMNVSTLELGDSALYLCASSLASTAERGEQYFGPGTRLTVT.

In its sample, this clonotype was seen a few times. The CDR3 DNA reads TGTGCCAGCAGCCATACAGGGCACCACGAGCAGTACTTC. Amino acid sequence: CASSHTGHHEQYF. V is TRBV11-3 and J is TRBJ2-7; TRBD1 is a possible D gene (6 bases). Trimming stripped 5 bases from V and 5 bases from J, with 13 bases between. The CDR3 has 13 residues. Germline V lookup: CDR1 SGHNT, CDR2 YENEEA.

This clonotype has a count of ten or more. The V and J genes are TRBV28 and TRBJ1-1; unclear D gene. The CDR3 is made up of 13 amino acids. The germline V gene has CDR1 MDHEN and CDR2 SYDVKM. The V and J ends lost 2 bases and 8 bases respectively, with 12 bases between them. The CDR3 nucleotides are TGTGCCAGCAGTTTACCGAACACTCGCGAAGCTTTCTTT. Its protein product is CASSLPNTREAFF. Drawing the rest from reference TRBV28 and TRBJ1-1, the complete variable domain is DVKVTQSSRYLVKRTGEKVFLECVQDMDHENMFWYRQDPGLGLRLIYFSYDVKMKEKGDIPEGYSVSREKKERFSLILESASTNQTSMYLCASSLPNTREAFFGQGTRLTVV.

This clonotype was seen more than once but under ten times. The V gene is TRBV5-1, the J gene TRBJ1-1; D possibly corresponds to TRBD1 (5 bases). CDR3 size: 14 residues. Trimming left V 1 base short and J 5 bases short, with 12 bases between. Germline CDR1 reads SGHRS; CDR2 reads YFSETQ. CDR3: CASSLSRGRTEAFF. DNA for the CDR3: TGCGCCAGCAGCTTGTCTAGGGGCCGAACTGAAGCTTTCTTT.

This clonotype has just a few counts. This chain connects TRBV6-1 to TRBJ1-1, with TRBD1 identical over 7 bases. CDR1 MNHNS and CDR2 SASEGT come from the germline V gene. The CDR3 runs 14 residues. V shed 9 bases, J shed 2 bases, and the junction held 9 bases outside the gene matches. The CDR3 loop is CASETGQTNTEAFF. DNA of the CDR3: TGTGCCAGTGAGACGGGACAGACAAACACTGAAGCTTTCTTT.

The chain joins TRBV28 to TRBJ1-2, with a weak D call TRBD1 (6 bases). V lost 9 bases, J lost 4 bases, and 15 bases lay in between. This CDR3 is built from 13 residues. Looked up from germline, CDR1 is MDHEN and CDR2 is SYDVKM. The CDR3 coding sequence is TGTGCCAGTATAGAAGGGGGTGGCTATGGCTACACCTTC. This encodes CASIEGGGYGYTF.

V and J are TRBV18 and TRBJ1-1; D ambiguous. V lost 3 bases to trimming and J lost 6 bases, with 17 bases between them. CDR1 KGHSH and CDR2 LQKENI come from the germline V gene. This CDR3 comprises 15 residues. This CDR3 is CASSPDYLINPEAFF. The CDR3 coding sequence is TGTGCCAGCTCACCGGATTACTTAATTAATCCTGAAGCTTTCTTT.

J is TRBJ1-4 and V is TRBV2; maybe TRBD1 (5 bases). The ends were cut back, 5 bases at V and 8 bases at J, with 15 bases in the middle. Germline CDR1 is SNHLY and CDR2 is FYNNEI. The CDR3 totals 14 residues. The CDR3 reads CASSRDPSAEKLFF. CDR3 sequence (DNA): TGTGCCAGCAGTCGGGACCCCTCCGCGGAAAAACTGTTTTTT.